A selection of T cell receptor beta chains follows, all from one sample in a study of technical replicates of blood from a handful of donors. Produced via immunoSEQ multiplex PCR; TCRdb's table is partial and in-frame only. The sample lists 13,000 to 15,000 clones, more than 70% occurring once. The material sequenced was PBMCs. These TCRs come from a human donor in good health. Both conserved end residues are trimmed from each CDR3. Rows may omit the clone size; those that give it use once, few, many or a size class.

v_call,clone_size,cdr3_aa
TRBV10-1,-,ASSDEAGSQETQY
TRBV28,-,ASNVGPYEQY
TRBV5-1,-,ASSPPSGRTNEQF
TRBV25-1,-,AAEGGNTGELF
TRBV6-6,-,ASSPKTGTNEKLF
TRBV7-2,once,ASSLRGGGNQPQH
TRBV15,-,ATSIGDRKNIQY
TRBV18,-,ASSPPGLAEAGELF
TRBV28,-,AGTSGPNEQF
TRBV9,-,ASSPQIVSGNTIY
TRBV5-1,-,ASSLEGLAGINTDTQY
TRBV7-9,-,ASSLGTGDGYT
TRBV18,-,ASSPELAAASYEQY
TRBV11-2,-,ASSSQTASGNTIY
TRBV5-1,-,ASSNSGSQKGEQF
TRBV5-1,-,ASGSPGQGATGTSSSTREQF
TRBV7-3,-,ASSSGTSGDTQY
TRBV7-9,-,ASSPRAGGHPYEQY
TRBV7-6,-,ASSGGGGETQY
TRBV5-1,-,ASSSGLAASYEQY
TRBV4-1,-,ASSQQDLASNEQF
TRBV27,-,ASSFLRNQPQH
TRBV7-2,-,ASSPGQGQGGEAF
TRBV28,-,ASLNGQGNTEAF
TRBV30,-,AWSGFAGGRGDTQY
TRBV9,once,ASSVRGIGPLEQY
TRBV10-1,once,ASSESRRWNNEQF
TRBV30,few,AWGQVNTGELF
TRBV6-6,few,ASSYSTGGEQY
TRBV7-9,-,ASSLGAGESEQY